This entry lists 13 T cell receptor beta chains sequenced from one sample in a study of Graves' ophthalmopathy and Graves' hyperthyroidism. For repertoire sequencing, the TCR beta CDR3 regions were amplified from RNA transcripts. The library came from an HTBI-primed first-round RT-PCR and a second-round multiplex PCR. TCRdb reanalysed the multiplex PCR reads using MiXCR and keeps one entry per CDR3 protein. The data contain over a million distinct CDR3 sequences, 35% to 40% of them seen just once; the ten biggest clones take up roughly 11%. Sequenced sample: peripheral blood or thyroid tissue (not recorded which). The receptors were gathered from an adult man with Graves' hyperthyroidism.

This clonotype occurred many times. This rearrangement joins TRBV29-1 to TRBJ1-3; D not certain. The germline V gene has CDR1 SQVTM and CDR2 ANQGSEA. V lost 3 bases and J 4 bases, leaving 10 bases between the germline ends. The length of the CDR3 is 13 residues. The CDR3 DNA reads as TGCAGCGTTGAGTCGAATCCCGGAAACACCATATATTTT. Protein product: CSVESNPGNTIYF.

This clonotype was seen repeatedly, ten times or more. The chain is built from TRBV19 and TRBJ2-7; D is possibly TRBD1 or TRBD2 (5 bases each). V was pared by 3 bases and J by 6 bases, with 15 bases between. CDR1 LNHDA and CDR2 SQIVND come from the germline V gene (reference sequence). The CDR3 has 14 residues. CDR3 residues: CASSIGDGIREQYF. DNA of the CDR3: TGTGCCAGTAGTATTGGGGACGGAATACGCGAGCAGTACTTC. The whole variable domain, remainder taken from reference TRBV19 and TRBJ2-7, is DGGITQSPKYLFRKEGQNVTLSCEQNLNHDAMYWYRQDPGQGLRLIYYSQIVNDFQKGDIAEGYSVSREKKESFPLTVTSAQKNPTAFYLCASSIGDGIREQYFGPGTRLTVT.

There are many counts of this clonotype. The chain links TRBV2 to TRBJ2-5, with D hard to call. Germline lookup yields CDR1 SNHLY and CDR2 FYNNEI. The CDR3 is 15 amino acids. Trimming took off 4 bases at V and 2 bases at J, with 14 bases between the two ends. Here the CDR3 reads CASSVAGHLQETQYF. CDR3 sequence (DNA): TGTGCCAGCAGTGTGGCAGGTCACCTTCAAGAGACCCAGTACTTC.

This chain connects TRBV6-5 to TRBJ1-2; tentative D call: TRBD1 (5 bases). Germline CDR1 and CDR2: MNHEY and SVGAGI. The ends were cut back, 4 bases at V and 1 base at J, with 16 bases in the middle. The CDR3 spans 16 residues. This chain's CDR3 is CASSSGPAANNYGYTF. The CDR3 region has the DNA TGTGCCAGCAGTTCGGGACCGGCGGCAAATAACTATGGCTACACCTTC.

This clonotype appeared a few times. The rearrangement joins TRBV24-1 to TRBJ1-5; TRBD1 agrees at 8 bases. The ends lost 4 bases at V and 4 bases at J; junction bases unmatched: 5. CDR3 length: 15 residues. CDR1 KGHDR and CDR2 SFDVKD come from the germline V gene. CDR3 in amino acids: CATSDTRTGNQPQHF. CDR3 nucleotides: TGTGCCACCAGTGACACCCGGACAGGGAATCAGCCCCAGCATTTT.

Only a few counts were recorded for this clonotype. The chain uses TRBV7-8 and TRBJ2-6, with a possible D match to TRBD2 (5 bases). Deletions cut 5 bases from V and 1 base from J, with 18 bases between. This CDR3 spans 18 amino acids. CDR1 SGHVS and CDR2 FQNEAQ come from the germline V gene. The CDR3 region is CASSTTLRETSGANVLTF. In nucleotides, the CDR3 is TGTGCCAGCAGCACTACGCTTAGGGAGACTTCTGGGGCCAACGTCCTGACTTTC.

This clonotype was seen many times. Here the CDR3 DNA reads TGCAGCGTTTGGGACAGGGGGCGAAACTATGGCTACACCTTC. It specifies CSVWDRGRNYGYTF. The chain carries TRBV29-1 and TRBJ1-2, with 12 bases that match TRBD1. CDR1 is SQVTM and CDR2 is ANQGSEA in the germline V gene. Germline trimming cut 5 bases from V and 2 bases from J; bases unmatched to any gene: 3. This CDR3 is built from 14 residues.

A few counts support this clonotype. CDR3: CASSSDMRPHEQYF. The CDR3 coding sequence is TGTGCCAGCTCGTCAGATATGCGGCCTCACGAGCAGTACTTC. This rearrangement joins TRBV18 to TRBJ2-7; no reliable D call. CDR1 KGHSH and CDR2 LQKENI come from the germline V gene. The CDR3 consists of 14 residues. With 6 bases removed from V and 5 bases from J, the gap between germline ends came to 17 bases.

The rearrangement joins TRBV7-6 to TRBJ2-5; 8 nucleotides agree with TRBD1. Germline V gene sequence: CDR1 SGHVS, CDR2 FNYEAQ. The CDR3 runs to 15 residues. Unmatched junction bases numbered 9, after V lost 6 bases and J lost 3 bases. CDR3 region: CASSIPGTGEETQYF. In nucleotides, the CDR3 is TGTGCCAGCAGTATCCCGGGGACAGGTGAAGAGACCCAGTACTTC.

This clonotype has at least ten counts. The CDR3 DNA is TGTGCCAGCAGCCCGCGGGCGATGAACACTGAAGCTTTCTTT. Protein product: CASSPRAMNTEAFF. This chain links TRBV13 with TRBJ1-1, with D hard to call. Germline assignment: CDR1 PRHDT and CDR2 FYEKMQ (reference sequence). V was cut by 5 bases and J by 0 bases, with 10 bases left in between. This CDR3 has 14 amino acids.

The CDR3 region is CASSYIAGGTEAFF. The CDR3 region has the DNA TGTGCCAGCAGTTATATTGCCGGCGGCACTGAAGCTTTCTTT. The chain carries TRBV6-5 and TRBJ1-1; D is ambiguous. The CDR3 runs to 14 residues. The germline V gene has CDR1 MNHEY and CDR2 SVGAGI. Deletions cut 3 bases from V and 4 bases from J, with 12 bases between.

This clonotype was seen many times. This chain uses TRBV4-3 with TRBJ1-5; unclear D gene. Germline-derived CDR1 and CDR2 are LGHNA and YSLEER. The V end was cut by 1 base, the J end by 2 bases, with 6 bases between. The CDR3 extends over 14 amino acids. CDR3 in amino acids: CASSQGWGNQPQHF. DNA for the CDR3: TGCGCCAGCAGCCAAGGGTGGGGCAATCAGCCCCAGCATTTT.

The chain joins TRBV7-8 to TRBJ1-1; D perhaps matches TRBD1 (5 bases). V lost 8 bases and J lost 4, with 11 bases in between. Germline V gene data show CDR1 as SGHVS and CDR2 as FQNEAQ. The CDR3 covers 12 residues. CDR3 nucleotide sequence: TGTGCCAGCGACACAGGCCGCACTGAAGCTTTCTTT. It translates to CASDTGRTEAFF.